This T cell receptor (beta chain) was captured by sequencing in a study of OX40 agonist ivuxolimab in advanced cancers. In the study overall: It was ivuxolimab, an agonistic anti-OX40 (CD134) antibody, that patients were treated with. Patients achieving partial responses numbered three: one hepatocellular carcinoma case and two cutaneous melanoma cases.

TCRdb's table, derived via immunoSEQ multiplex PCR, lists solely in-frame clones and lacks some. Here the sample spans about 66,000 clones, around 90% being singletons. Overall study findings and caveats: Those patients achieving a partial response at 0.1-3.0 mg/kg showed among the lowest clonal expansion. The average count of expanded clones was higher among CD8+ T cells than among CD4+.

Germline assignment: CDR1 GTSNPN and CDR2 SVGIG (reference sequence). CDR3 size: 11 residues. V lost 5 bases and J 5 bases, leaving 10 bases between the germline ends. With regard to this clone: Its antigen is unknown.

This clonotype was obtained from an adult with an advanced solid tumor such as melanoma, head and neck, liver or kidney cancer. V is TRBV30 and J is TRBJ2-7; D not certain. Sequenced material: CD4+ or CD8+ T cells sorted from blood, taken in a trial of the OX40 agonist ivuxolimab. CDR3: CAWGEEDEQYF. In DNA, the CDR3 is TGTGCCTGGGGGGAAGAGGACGAGCAGTACTTC.